These 25 T cell receptor beta chains originate from one sample sequenced in a study of T cell responses to AZD1222 COVID-19 vaccine. Produced via immunoSEQ multiplex PCR; TCRdb's table is partial and in-frame only. The sample carries about 150,000 clones, 90% recorded once. The sample in question was peripheral blood, obtained 28 days after the second AZD1222 dose. The receptors originated from an adult who received the AZD1222 COVID-19 vaccine.

This clone was found once. The genes are TRBV13 and TRBJ2-1; 11 bases fit TRBD2. The CDR3 has 17 amino acids. Germline trimming cut 5 bases from V and 5 bases from J; bases unmatched to any gene: 11. In germline, CDR1 is PRHDT, CDR2 FYEKMQ (reference sequence). In DNA form, the CDR3 reads TGTGCCAGCAGCCCCCCGGGACTAGCGGCCCGAAACAATGAGCAGTTCTTC. Protein: CASSPPGLAARNNEQFF.

CDR3 sequence reads: CASSLPGGGGPEQYF. For the CDR3, the DNA is TGTGCCAGCAGCCTCCCGGGGGGAGGGGGGCCCGAGCAGTACTTC. The rearrangement joins TRBV5-6 to TRBJ2-7; tentatively, D is TRBD2 (7 bases). The CDR3 sequence is 15 residues long. Germline CDR1 reads SGHDT; CDR2 reads YYEEEE. V lost 4 bases and J lost 6, with 20 bases in between.

The chain recombines TRBV27 with TRBJ2-7, with 10 bases lining up with TRBD2. CDR3 length: 15 amino acids. Germline loops: CDR1 MNHEY, CDR2 SMNVEV (reference sequence). V was clipped by 5 bases and J by 7 bases; unmatched bases: 11. CDR3 region: CASSPKSGGAPEQYF. CDR3 bases: TGTGCCAGCAGTCCAAAAAGCGGGGGGGCTCCTGAGCAGTACTTC.

The rearrangement joins TRBV7-9 to TRBJ2-3; D call uncertain. There are 12 residues in the CDR3. V was trimmed by 5 bases and J by 4 bases, leaving 7 bases between them. The germline V gene has CDR1 SEHNR and CDR2 FQNEAQ (reference sequence). CDR3 DNA sequence: TGTGCCAGCAGCCACCCGGCAGATACGCAGTATTTT. Translating gives CASSHPADTQYF.

V is TRBV6-5 and J is TRBJ2-7, with 9 bases fitting TRBD2. The CDR3 sequence is 13 residues long. V lost 10 bases to trimming and J lost 3 bases; unmatched junction nucleotides: 7. Germline-derived CDR1 and CDR2 are MNHEY and SVGAGI. CDR3 nucleotides: TGTGCCACCACGGGACTAGCCTACTACGAGCAGTACTTC. This gives the protein CATTGLAYYEQYF.

The rearrangement joins TRBV7-2 to TRBJ2-1, with 10 bases lining up with TRBD1. This CDR3 region has 15 residues. The V and J ends lost 5 bases and 7 bases, in that order; junction bases with no gene match: 8. Germline values: CDR1 SGHTA, CDR2 FQGNSA. The CDR3 loop is CASSLTGTGANEQFF. As DNA, the CDR3 is TGTGCCAGCAGCCTCACTGGGACAGGGGCTAATGAGCAGTTCTTC. Drawing the rest from reference TRBV7-2 and TRBJ2-1, the complete variable domain is GAGVSQSPSNKVTEKGKDVELRCDPISGHTALYWYRQSLGQGLEFLIYFQGNSAPDKSGLPSDRFSAERTGGSVSTLTIQRTQQEDSAVYLCASSLTGTGANEQFFGPGTRLTVL.

The V and J genes are TRBV21-1 and TRBJ1-4; no check of the table's D call, TRBD1, against the DNA was made. TRBV21-1 is a listed pseudogene. The CDR3 extends over 14 amino acids. Here the CDR3 reads CASSNYSINEKLFF. The CDR3 DNA is TGTGCCAGCAGCAATTACAGCATTAATGAAAAACTGTTTTTT.

V is TRBV3-1 (or the pseudogene TRBV3-2) and J is TRBJ2-2; D unclear. The germline V gene encodes CDR1 LGHDT and CDR2 YNNKEL (reference sequence). The ends were cut back, 2 bases at V and 6 bases at J, with 4 bases in the middle. The CDR3 runs 12 residues. CDR3 in DNA: TGTGCCAGCAGCCAACGCCCCGGGGAGCTGTTTTTT. Amino acids: CASSQRPGELFF.

The V gene is TRBV10-1, the J gene TRBJ2-7; TRBD2 agrees at 7 bases. The CDR3 is made up of 14 amino acids. Looked up from germline, CDR1 is WNHNN and CDR2 is SYGVQD (reference sequence). The CDR3 DNA reads TGCGCGGGGGGGAGCGTCCCGTGGGGCCACGAGCAGTACTTC. It translates to CAGGSVPWGHEQYF.

This clone came up once. The CDR3 loop is CASSPAGGISTDTQYF. The CDR3 DNA follows: TGTGCCAGCAGCCCTGCCGGGGGTATTAGCACAGATACGCAGTATTTT. This rearrangement joins TRBV11-3 to TRBJ2-3, with a tentative D call TRBD2 (6 bases). Germline V lookup: CDR1 SGHNT, CDR2 YENEEA. V lost 5 bases, J lost 0 bases, and 15 bases lay in between. CDR3 size: 16 residues.

As concerns this clone: The sample holds other DNA sequences that translate to the same CDR3. This rearrangement joins TRBV5-1 to TRBJ2-1; D not certain. In germline, CDR1 is SGHRS, CDR2 YFSETQ. Between the trimmed V and J ends, which lost 0 bases and 0 bases, there was a span of 7 bases. The CDR3 is made up of 15 amino acids. The CDR3 region has the DNA TGCGCCAGCAGCTTGGTTCAAAGCTCCTACAATGAGCAGTTCTTC. Protein: CASSLVQSSYNEQFF.

V and J are TRBV2 and TRBJ1-2; 10 bases match TRBD1. V gave up 7 bases and J gave up 4 bases; unmatched junction bases: 6. Per the germline V gene, CDR1 is SNHLY and CDR2 is FYNNEI. The CDR3 loop spans 14 amino acids. The DNA for the CDR3 is TGTGCCAGCAAACGGGACAGGGGAGTCTATGGCTACACCTTC. Protein: CASKRDRGVYGYTF.

The V and J genes are TRBV28 and TRBJ2-7; 8 positions agree with TRBD1. The germline CDR1 and CDR2 sequences are MDHEN and SYDVKM. The trim removed 2 bases at V and 3 bases at J, leaving 6 bases unmatched. The CDR3 covers 15 residues. In nucleotides, the CDR3 is TGTGCCAGCAGTTTAACAGGGGGTGGCTACTACGAGCAGTACTTC. Translation gives CASSLTGGGYYEQYF. The entire variable domain, with the rest obtained from reference TRBV28 and TRBJ2-7, is as follows: DVKVTQSSRYLVKRTGEKVFLECVQDMDHENMFWYRQDPGLGLRLIYFSYDVKMKEKGDIPEGYSVSREKKERFSLILESASTNQTSMYLCASSLTGGGYYEQYFGPGTRLTVT.

The chain couples TRBV5-1 to TRBJ2-2; perhaps TRBD1 as D (5 bases). The CDR3 has 16 residues. The V gene lost 0 bases and the J gene lost 4 bases, with 13 bases spanning the gap. Germline assignment: CDR1 SGHRS and CDR2 YFSETQ. CDR3 in amino acids: CASSLESGAVTGELFF. Written as DNA, the CDR3 is TGCGCCAGCAGCTTGGAATCTGGGGCCGTCACCGGGGAGCTGTTTTTT.

V usage is TRBV19 and J usage is TRBJ1-4; 9 nucleotides align to TRBD1. The germline V gene has CDR1 LNHDA and CDR2 SQIVND (reference sequence). This CDR3 comprises 14 residues. V shed 5 bases and J 8 bases; nucleotides not matched to a gene: 6. The CDR3 DNA reads TGTGCCAGTAGTTCGGGACAGGGAAACGAAAAACTGTTTTTT. The encoded protein is CASSSGQGNEKLFF. The variable domain in full, with the rest retrieved from reference TRBV19 and TRBJ1-4, is DGGITQSPKYLFRKEGQNVTLSCEQNLNHDAMYWYRQDPGQGLRLIYYSQIVNDFQKGDIAEGYSVSREKKESFPLTVTSAQKNPTAFYLCASSSGQGNEKLFFGSGTQLSVL.

This rearrangement joins TRBV5-1 to TRBJ2-1; possible D gene TRBD2, 6 bases. The CDR3 runs to 16 residues. The germline V and J ends were trimmed by 6 bases and 0 bases, with 16 bases remaining between them. Per germline, CDR1 SGHRS and CDR2 YFSETQ. DNA for the CDR3: TGCGCCAGCATGGGAGGTTTTTCGAGCTCCTACAATGAGCAGTTCTTC. As protein: CASMGGFSSSYNEQFF.

This chain connects TRBV10-2 to TRBJ2-7; 9 bases agree with TRBD1. CDR1 is WSHSY and CDR2 is SAAADI in the germline V gene. The CDR3 has 14 amino acids. Losses at the gene ends were 2 bases for V and 7 bases for J; bases not matched to a gene: 6. CDR3 region: CASSEGDRVREQYF. In DNA, the CDR3 is TGCGCCAGCAGTGAGGGGGACAGGGTTAGAGAGCAGTACTTC.

For this clone: The same CDR3 arises from other DNA sequences in this sample as well. The V call is TRBV5-1, the J call TRBJ2-1; 7 positions match TRBD2. After removal of 3 bases from V and 3 bases from J, the junction contained 6 bases not matched to a gene. Germline V gives CDR1 SGHRS, CDR2 YFSETQ. This CDR3 comprises 15 residues. The CDR3, as DNA: TGCGCCAGCAGCTCCTCGGGCGGGAGCTACAATGAGCAGTTCTTC. It specifies CASSSSGGSYNEQFF.

This clone was recorded once. The chain recombines TRBV7-9 with TRBJ1-2, with D maybe TRBD1 (5 bases). This CDR3 is 14 amino acids long. V was pared by 0 bases and J by 7 bases, with 12 bases between. Germline CDR1 is SEHNR and CDR2 is FQNEAQ (reference sequence). The chain's CDR3 is CASSLASRGVGYTF. CDR3 in DNA: TGTGCCAGCAGCTTAGCGTCGCGGGGGGTTGGCTACACCTTC.

This chain connects TRBV4-1 to TRBJ1-2, with TRBD1 as a possible D gene (6 bases). Germline assignment: CDR1 MGHRA and CDR2 YSYEKL. Trimming took 0 bases from V and 3 from J, leaving 17 bases between them. CDR3 length: 17 residues. DNA of the CDR3: TGCGCCAGCAGCCAAGATCGGACAGAAGGGGGATACTATGGCTACACCTTC. Translating it yields CASSQDRTEGGYYGYTF.

V usage is TRBV7-2 and J usage is TRBJ1-1; D gene ambiguous. Between the trimmed V and J ends, which lost 5 bases and 3 bases, there was a span of 16 bases. From germline, CDR1 is SGHTA and CDR2 FQGNSA. This CDR3 contains 15 residues. The CDR3 DNA follows: TGTGCCAGCAGCCTGGACCTCCTCACCTACACTGAAGCTTTCTTT. As protein: CASSLDLLTYTEAFF. Based on the CDR3 plus reference TRBV7-2 and TRBJ1-1, the full variable domain is GAGVSQSPSNKVTEKGKDVELRCDPISGHTALYWYRQSLGQGLEFLIYFQGNSAPDKSGLPSDRFSAERTGGSVSTLTIQRTQQEDSAVYLCASSLDLLTYTEAFFGQGTRLTVV.

This rearrangement joins TRBV3-1 (or the pseudogene TRBV3-2) to TRBJ2-7; unclear D gene. Trimming shortened V by 4 bases and J by 7 bases, and 14 bases separated the two germline ends. Germline loops: CDR1 LGHDT, CDR2 YNNKEL (reference sequence). The CDR3 runs to 13 residues. CDR3 in DNA: TGTGCCAGCAGCCGCCGGTTCAGTAATGAGCAGTACTTC. Amino acid sequence: CASSRRFSNEQYF.

The V call is TRBV4-1, the J call TRBJ1-1, with D maybe TRBD1 (6 bases). The V end was cut by 3 bases, the J end by 6 bases, with 17 bases between. Germline CDR1 reads MGHRA; CDR2 reads YSYEKL. The CDR3 extends over 15 amino acids. The CDR3 nucleotides are TGCGCCAGCAGCCACCTAACCGTAAGGGGGGCTGAAGCTTTCTTT. As protein: CASSHLTVRGAEAFF.

J is TRBJ2-1 and V is TRBV25-1; TRBD2 agrees at 12 bases. From germline, CDR1 is MGHDK and CDR2 SYGVNS. Unmatched junction bases numbered 15, after V lost 3 bases and J lost 9 bases. This CDR3 has 18 residues. CDR3 in DNA: TGTGCCAGCAGTGAGCTTGCGACTAGCGGGAGAGGGACGGGTGAGCAGTTCTTC. Amino acids: CASSELATSGRGTGEQFF.

V usage is TRBV5-1 and J usage is TRBJ1-6; no definite D call. This CDR3 is built from 14 residues. CDR1 is SGHRS and CDR2 is YFSETQ in the germline V gene. V was clipped by 0 bases and J by 7 bases, with 8 bases between them. CDR3 DNA sequence: TGCGCCAGCAGCTTGGAGCCGTTAAATTCACCCCTCCACTTT. Amino acids: CASSLEPLNSPLHF.